One sample yielded the 12 T cell receptor beta chains listed below, sequenced in a study of T cell responses to AZD1222 COVID-19 vaccine. The data were produced by immunoSEQ multiplex PCR, yet TCRdb's version contains in-frame clones alone and is incomplete. The sample includes about 120,000 clones, 85% to 95% of them seen just once. Material: peripheral blood, obtained on day 0 of AZD1222 vaccination. These receptors were collected from an adult in good health.

The chain joins TRBV19 to TRBJ1-6; no clear D. The CDR3 loop spans 15 amino acids. From germline, CDR1 is LNHDA and CDR2 SQIVND (reference sequence). Trimming removed 8 bases at V and 9 bases at J, with 20 bases between. The CDR3 is CASREETVLLSPLHF. For the CDR3, the DNA is TGTGCCAGTCGGGAGGAAACAGTCCTTCTTTCACCCCTCCACTTT.

V is TRBV10-1 and J is TRBJ2-4; tentative D call: TRBD1 (5 bases). The length of the CDR3 is 14 residues. The germline gives CDR1 WNHNN, CDR2 SYGVQD (reference sequence). V was shortened by 3 bases and J by 8 bases, with 14 bases between the two germline ends. The CDR3 DNA follows: TGCGCCAGCAGTGATCCAGGGCCCCTGGACATTCAGTACTTC. The encoded protein is CASSDPGPLDIQYF.

Only a few counts were recorded for this clone. The chain is built from TRBV5-4 and TRBJ1-2; TRBD1 matches at 8 bases. After removal of 5 bases from V and 3 bases from J, the junction contained 6 bases not matched to a gene. Germline assignment: CDR1 SGHNT and CDR2 YYREEE (reference sequence). The CDR3 is 14 residues long. CDR3 coding DNA: TGTGCCAGCAGGTTGACAGGGGACCACTATGGCTACACCTTC. It codes for CASRLTGDHYGYTF.

The chain is built from TRBV5-1 and TRBJ2-3; 13 bases are a match to TRBD2. Germline V CDR1 and CDR2: SGHRS, YFSETQ. The CDR3 spans 17 residues. The junction had 3 bases not matched to a gene; V was cut back by 0 bases and J by 2 bases. The CDR3 nucleotides are TGCGCCAGCAGCTTGGGGGGACTAGCGGGACTCACAGATACGCAGTATTTT. Translation: CASSLGGLAGLTDTQYF.

The chain carries TRBV29-1 and TRBJ2-3; possibly TRBD2 for D (6 bases). The CDR3 runs to 16 residues. Germline values: CDR1 SQVTM, CDR2 ANQGSEA. The V end lost 0 bases, the J end lost 4 bases, and 17 bases lay between the germline ends. The CDR3 sequence is CSVEEGKRGWADTQYF. CDR3 sequence (DNA): TGCAGCGTTGAAGAAGGGAAACGGGGGTGGGCAGATACGCAGTATTTT.

The chain is built from TRBV11-2 and TRBJ2-1, with D perhaps being TRBD1 or TRBD2 (6 bases each). With 2 bases removed from V and 1 base from J, the gap between germline ends came to 15 bases. The CDR3 covers 17 residues. The germline gives CDR1 SGHAT, CDR2 FQNNGV. CDR3 nucleotide sequence: TGTGCCAGCAGCTTAAGGCAGTCGGGGGCATCCTACAATGAGCAGTTCTTC. It is translated as CASSLRQSGASYNEQFF.

The chain uses TRBV5-5 and TRBJ2-6; D ambiguous. Deletions cut 0 bases from V and 4 bases from J, with 8 bases between. The CDR3 contains 15 residues. Germline CDR1 reads SGHKS; CDR2 reads YYEKEE (reference sequence). The CDR3: CASSLGGGGANVLTF. CDR3 sequence (DNA): TGTGCCAGCAGCTTGGGAGGCGGAGGGGCCAACGTCCTGACTTTC.

This clone came up once. The chain links TRBV6-5 to TRBJ1-4, with D perhaps TRBD1 (5 bases). CDR3 length: 12 residues. The germline V gene encodes CDR1 MNHEY and CDR2 SVGAGI. Trimming removed 4 bases at V and 10 bases at J, with 10 bases between. CDR3 coding DNA: TGTGCCAGCAGTTGGGACCGCGGAAAACTGTTTTTT. Residues: CASSWDRGKLFF.

This sequence joins TRBV28 and TRBJ1-5; no definite D call. In germline, CDR1 is MDHEN, CDR2 SYDVKM. The V end lost 6 bases, the J end lost 3 bases, and 9 bases lay between the germline ends. The CDR3 contains 13 residues. The DNA for the CDR3 is TGTGCCAGCAGACCTAACTTCAATCAGCCCCAGCATTTT. It translates to CASRPNFNQPQHF.

The V gene is TRBV2, the J gene TRBJ2-7; perhaps D is TRBD1 or TRBD2 (6 bases each). Germline V gene lookup returns CDR1 SNHLY and CDR2 FYNNEI. This CDR3 comprises 14 residues. Trimming took 3 bases from V and 2 from J, leaving 11 bases between them. The DNA of the CDR3 is TGTGCCAGCAGTGAGAACGGGGGCACCTACGAGCAGTACTTC. Protein: CASSENGGTYEQYF.

The chain has TRBV30 and TRBJ2-3; D possibly corresponds to TRBD2 (6 bases). The CDR3 has 15 residues. V was cut by 4 bases and J by 5 bases, with 19 bases left in between. From germline, CDR1 is GTSNPN and CDR2 SVGIG (reference sequence). The CDR3 DNA follows: TGTGCCTGGACCAAGCAGGCGGGGCAGGGAGATACGCAGTATTTT. The encoded protein is CAWTKQAGQGDTQYF.

This sequence joins TRBV6-5 and TRBJ2-5; TRBD2 aligns across 9 bases. J gave up 5 bases and V 5 bases, and 6 bases lay outside the gene matches. The CDR3 spans 14 residues. CDR1 and CDR2 from the germline V gene are MNHEY and SVGAGI. In nucleotides, the CDR3 is TGTGCCAGCAGTCCCGCGGGAGGGGAGGAGACCCAGTACTTC. It is translated as CASSPAGGEETQYF.